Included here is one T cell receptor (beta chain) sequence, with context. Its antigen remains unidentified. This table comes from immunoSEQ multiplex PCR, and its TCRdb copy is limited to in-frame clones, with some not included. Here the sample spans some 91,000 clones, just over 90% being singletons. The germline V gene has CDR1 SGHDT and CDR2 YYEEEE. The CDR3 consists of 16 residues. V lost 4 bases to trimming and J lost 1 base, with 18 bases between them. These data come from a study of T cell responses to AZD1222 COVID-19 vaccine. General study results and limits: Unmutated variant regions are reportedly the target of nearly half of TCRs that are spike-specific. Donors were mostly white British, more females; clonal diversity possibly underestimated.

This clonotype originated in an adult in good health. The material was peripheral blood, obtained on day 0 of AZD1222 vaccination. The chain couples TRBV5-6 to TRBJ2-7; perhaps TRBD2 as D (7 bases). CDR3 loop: CASSQREGVYSYEQYF. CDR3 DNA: TGTGCCAGCAGCCAAAGGGAGGGGGTATATTCCTACGAGCAGTACTTC.